These 16 T cell receptor beta chains originate from one sample sequenced in a study of blood T cell repertoires in COVID-19. Sequencing used immunoSEQ multiplex PCR; TCRdb keeps in-frame clones, though not all of them. The sample consists of 99,000 or so clones, 75% to 90% of them appearing once. Sequencing was performed on peripheral blood. These receptors all come from a man aged 55-75 years with acute or convalescent COVID-19.

This chain connects TRBV6-5 to TRBJ1-4; 7 bases match TRBD1. The CDR3 is 15 residues long. Germline loops: CDR1 MNHEY, CDR2 SVGAGI. V shed 5 bases, J shed 5 bases, and the junction held 8 bases outside the gene matches. The chain's CDR3 is CASSRNRGWNEKLFF. Here the CDR3 DNA reads TGTGCCAGCAGTCGAAACAGGGGCTGGAATGAAAAACTGTTTTTT.

This clone was counted between two and nine times. This chain uses TRBV5-1 with TRBJ1-2; D gene ambiguous. The CDR3 length is 13 residues. The V end was cut by 1 base, the J end by 8 bases, with 12 bases between. Germline V gives CDR1 SGHRS, CDR2 YFSETQ. CDR3 in amino acids: CASSLLPEEGYTF. CDR3 bases: TGCGCCAGCAGCTTGCTACCCGAAGAGGGCTACACCTTC.

V gene TRBV27 combines with J gene TRBJ2-3; D call uncertain. The CDR3 is 14 residues long. V was shortened by 2 bases and J by 2 bases, with 8 bases between the two germline ends. From germline, CDR1 is MNHEY and CDR2 SMNVEV (reference sequence). CDR3 region: CASSLEHNTDTQYF. The DNA for the CDR3 is TGTGCCAGCAGTTTAGAACACAACACAGATACGCAGTATTTT.

This chain links TRBV10-1 with TRBJ1-5; 7 positions match TRBD1. The CDR3 extends over 16 amino acids. Germline assignment: CDR1 WNHNN and CDR2 SYGVQD (reference sequence). V lost 5 bases, J lost 6 bases, and 13 bases stayed unmatched. The CDR3 here is CASSPLGRGSGQPQHF. The CDR3, as DNA: TGCGCCAGCAGTCCCTTGGGCAGGGGGAGCGGTCAGCCCCAGCATTTT.

The chain has TRBV11-2 and TRBJ2-7; possible D gene TRBD2, 6 bases. The germline V gene has CDR1 SGHAT and CDR2 FQNNGV. V gave up 5 bases and J gave up 9 bases, with 14 bases separating them. CDR3 length: 12 residues. The DNA for the CDR3 is TGTGCCAGCAGCCATCCCGCGGGGCTGCAGTACTTC. The encoded protein is CASSHPAGLQYF.

CDR3 DNA sequence: TGCGCCAGCAGCTGGAATCCTAGTTACAATGAGCAGTTCTTC. Translation: CASSWNPSYNEQFF. The J gene is TRBJ2-1, the V gene TRBV5-1; no clear D gene. Germline V gives CDR1 SGHRS, CDR2 YFSETQ. The CDR3 contains 14 residues. The V end lost 3 bases, the J end lost 4 bases, and 11 bases lay between the germline ends.

The genes are TRBV27 and TRBJ2-7, with a weak D call TRBD1 (5 bases). V was clipped by 2 bases and J by 6 bases, with 11 bases between them. Germline loops: CDR1 MNHEY, CDR2 SMNVEV (reference sequence). The length of the CDR3 is 13 residues. CDR3 coding DNA: TGTGCCAGCAGTTTAACAGGATTCCGCGAGCAGTACGTC. Its translation is CASSLTGFREQYV.

J is TRBJ1-2 and V is TRBV6-2 or TRBV6-3; TRBD1 matches 10 bases. V lost 4 bases, J lost 8 bases, and 7 bases stayed unmatched. Germline-derived CDR1 and CDR2 are MNHEY and SVGEGT. CDR3 size: 14 residues. The CDR3, as DNA: TGTGCCAGCAGTTCGGACAGGGGGATTCAGGGCTACACCTTC. Protein: CASSSDRGIQGYTF.

This clone was detected only a few times. The chain employs TRBV5-4 and TRBJ1-1; unclear D gene. The CDR3 has 13 residues. The germline V gene has CDR1 SGHNT and CDR2 YYREEE (reference sequence). The V and J ends lost 4 bases and 8 bases respectively, with 15 bases between them. In DNA form, the CDR3 reads TGTGCCAGCAGCCCTCCCGGGGAGGTCGAAGCTTTCTTT. This encodes CASSPPGEVEAFF.

This sequence joins TRBV30 and TRBJ2-1; 9 nucleotides agree with TRBD2. The trim removed 8 bases at V and 9 bases at J, leaving 5 bases unmatched. Germline V gene data show CDR1 as GTSNPN and CDR2 as SVGIG (reference sequence). This CDR3 is built from 11 residues. CDR3 DNA sequence: TGTGCCAGATCTAGCGGGACTGAGCAGTTCTTC. Amino acids: CARSSGTEQFF.

The chain joins TRBV27 to TRBJ1-4; D gene ambiguous. V was cut by 2 bases and J by 5 bases, with 6 bases left in between. CDR1 and CDR2 (germline): MNHEY, SMNVEV (reference sequence). The CDR3 has 13 residues. As DNA, the CDR3 is TGTGCCAGCAGTTTAGCGGTGAATGAAAAACTGTTTTTT. It codes for CASSLAVNEKLFF.

This clone is a singleton in its sample. This rearrangement joins TRBV30 to TRBJ1-2; weak D call: TRBD1 (6 bases). The CDR3 has 13 residues. V dropped 5 bases and J dropped 4 bases, with 14 bases sitting between them. Looked up from germline, CDR1 is GTSNPN and CDR2 is SVGIG (reference sequence). CDR3 bases: TGTGCCTGGCGACAGGTCCTGGGCTATGGCTACACCTTC. Encoded protein: CAWRQVLGYGYTF.

The chain recombines TRBV25-1 with TRBJ2-5, with D tentatively TRBD1 (6 bases). V was cut by 6 bases and J by 5 bases, with 13 bases left in between. Germline V gene sequence: CDR1 MGHDK, CDR2 SYGVNS. The CDR3 has 13 amino acids. CDR3: CASRRTDAETQYF. As DNA, the CDR3 is TGTGCCAGCAGAAGGACAGACGCGGAGACCCAGTACTTC.

The chain links TRBV19 to TRBJ2-3; 8 bases are shared with TRBD2. This CDR3 spans 13 amino acids. Germline lookup yields CDR1 LNHDA and CDR2 SQIVND (reference sequence). V gave up 7 bases and J gave up 3 bases; unmatched junction bases: 3. CDR3 nucleotides: TGTGCCAGTACGAAGCGGGGGACAGATACGCAGTATTTT. Its translation: CASTKRGTDTQYF.

V and J are TRBV28 and TRBJ1-6, with D possibly TRBD1 on 5 matching bases. Germline values: CDR1 MDHEN, CDR2 SYDVKM. The CDR3 covers 13 residues. Trimming shortened V by 6 bases and J by 8 bases, and 11 bases separated the two germline ends. The chain's CDR3 is CASSAGGHSPLHF. In nucleotides, the CDR3 is TGTGCCAGCAGCGCGGGGGGTCATTCACCCCTCCACTTT.

V gene TRBV7-9 combines with J gene TRBJ2-7; D perhaps matches TRBD2 (6 bases). The CDR3 covers 15 residues. The germline V and J ends were trimmed by 7 bases and 2 bases, with 18 bases remaining between them. Germline V lookup: CDR1 SEHNR, CDR2 FQNEAQ (reference sequence). The CDR3 DNA reads as TGTGCCAGCACCGAGGACGAGCGGGCCGCCTACGAGCAGTACTTC. Translating it yields CASTEDERAAYEQYF. Combining the CDR3 with reference TRBV7-9 and TRBJ2-7 gives the whole variable domain DTGVSQNPRHKITKRGQNVTFRCDPISEHNRLYWYRQTLGQGPEFLTYFQNEAQLEKSRLLSDRFSAERPKGSFSTLEIQRTEQGDSAMYLCASTEDERAAYEQYFGPGTRLTVT.